A single sample gave rise to the 30 T cell receptor beta chains below, sequenced in a study of CD8 T cells in Susac syndrome. RNA amounts of roughly 0.5 to 1 ug underwent reverse transcription with random hexamers. MiXCR, run by TCRdb on the immunoSEQ multiplex PCR reads, gives a single entry per CDR3 protein. The sample lists about 290,000 distinct CDR3 sequences; approximately 89% were seen once. Source material: CD8+ T cells from PBMCs. The receptor set was obtained from a human donor with multiple sclerosis.

The gene calls are TRBV28 and TRBJ1-2; D is ambiguous. CDR1 is MDHEN, CDR2 SYDVKM, per germline. The CDR3 runs to 13 residues. V was cut by 6 bases and J by 8 bases, with 16 bases left in between. The chain's CDR3 is CASSTTRNWGYTF. The CDR3 DNA is TGTGCCAGCAGCACCACGCGGAACTGGGGCTACACCTTC.

CDR3 loop: CASSFRQQETQYF. CDR3 nucleotide sequence: TGTGCCAGCAGCTTTCGACAGCAAGAGACCCAGTACTTC. The genes are TRBV7-6 and TRBJ2-5; a possible D gene is TRBD1 (5 bases). This CDR3 has 13 residues. With 3 bases removed from V and 2 bases from J, the gap between germline ends came to 7 bases. The V gene's germline CDR1 is SGHVS and CDR2 FNYEAQ.

The chain combines TRBV6-5 with TRBJ1-1; D gene unclear. From germline, CDR1 is MNHEY and CDR2 SVGAGI. V was cut by 6 bases and J by 2 bases, with 4 bases left in between. CDR3 size: 11 residues. DNA for the CDR3: TGTGCCAGCAGGGAAAACACTGAAGCTTTCTTT. Its protein product is CASRENTEAFF.

The rearrangement links TRBV7-3 to TRBJ1-6; 7 nucleotides agree with TRBD1. Losses at the gene ends were 4 bases for V and 7 bases for J; bases not matched to a gene: 7. This CDR3 has 15 residues. CDR1 SGHTA and CDR2 FQGTGA come from the germline V gene. CDR3 in DNA: TGTGCCAGCAGCTCAAGTGCCAGGGGGAATTCACCCCTCCACTTT. It encodes CASSSSARGNSPLHF.

In this sample, this clonotype turned up once. V is TRBV4-1 and J is TRBJ2-7; 8 nucleotides line up with TRBD1. The CDR3 runs 15 residues. Germline V gives CDR1 MGHRA, CDR2 YSYEKL. V was clipped by 1 base and J by 7 bases; unmatched bases: 9. CDR3 residues: CASSQVGGQGGEQYF. The CDR3 coding sequence is TGCGCCAGCAGCCAAGTCGGAGGACAGGGCGGGGAGCAGTACTTC.

J is TRBJ2-1 and V is TRBV29-1, with 11 nucleotides matching TRBD2. Germline V lookup: CDR1 SQVTM, CDR2 ANQGSEA. The CDR3 has 15 residues. V lost 6 bases to trimming and J lost 0 bases; unmatched junction nucleotides: 4. CDR3 in amino acids: CSVGTSGSSYNEQFF. DNA of the CDR3: TGCAGCGTGGGGACTAGCGGTAGCTCCTACAATGAGCAGTTCTTC.

This chain connects TRBV24-1 to TRBJ2-2; D possibly matches TRBD1 or TRBD2 (5 bases each). With 4 bases removed from V and 4 bases from J, the gap between germline ends came to 18 bases. The CDR3 totals 17 residues. CDR1 is KGHDR and CDR2 is SFDVKD in the germline V gene. CDR3 protein: CATSEQPGQGITGELFF. As DNA, the CDR3 is TGTGCCACCAGTGAACAACCGGGGCAGGGCATCACCGGGGAGCTGTTTTTT.

CDR3: CASSFRDGGFTDTQYF. For the CDR3, the DNA is TGTGCCAGCAGCTTCAGAGACGGGGGTTTTACAGATACGCAGTATTTT. The chain uses TRBV7-9 and TRBJ2-3; D is possibly TRBD2 (6 bases). Germline V lookup: CDR1 SEHNR, CDR2 FQNEAQ (reference sequence). The CDR3 length is 16 residues. The germline V and J ends were trimmed by 3 bases and 3 bases, with 16 bases remaining between them.

This sequence joins TRBV7-2 and TRBJ1-2, with D unclear. CDR1 SGHTA and CDR2 FQGNSA come from the germline V gene. The CDR3 contains 16 residues. V shed 1 base and J shed 0 bases, with 12 bases lying between them. The CDR3 sequence is CASSLDLAETNYGYTF. As DNA, the CDR3 is TGTGCCAGCAGCTTAGATCTGGCCGAGACTAACTATGGCTACACCTTC. Full variable domain (rest looked up from reference TRBV7-2 and TRBJ1-2): GAGVSQSPSNKVTEKGKDVELRCDPISGHTALYWYRQSLGQGLEFLIYFQGNSAPDKSGLPSDRFSAERTGGSVSTLTIQRTQQEDSAVYLCASSLDLAETNYGYTFGSGTRLTVV.

This CDR3 reads CSAPTGGILSYEQYF. Written as DNA, the CDR3 is TGCAGTGCTCCAACGGGCGGCATTCTATCCTACGAGCAGTACTTC. The chain joins TRBV20-1 to TRBJ2-7; D gene uncertain. The CDR3 length is 15 residues. Trimming pared 5 bases from V and 1 base from J, leaving 18 bases between. Germline V lookup: CDR1 DFQATT, CDR2 SNEGSKA (reference sequence).

The chain joins TRBV4-1 to TRBJ1-4, with 9 bases matching TRBD1. The trim removed 4 bases at V and 3 bases at J, leaving 6 bases unmatched. The CDR3 loop spans 16 amino acids. The germline gives CDR1 MGHRA, CDR2 YSYEKL. The CDR3 DNA reads TGCGCCAGCAGCCTAGGCGGACAGGGGTCTAATGAAAAACTGTTTTTT. Encoded protein: CASSLGGQGSNEKLFF.

This clonotype appeared a single time. The V call is TRBV7-9, the J call TRBJ2-3, with D unresolved. Trimming took off 5 bases at V and 2 bases at J, with 14 bases between the two ends. CDR3 length equals 15 residues. The germline V gene encodes CDR1 SEHNR and CDR2 FQNEAQ (reference sequence). The CDR3 spells CASSDRQAHTDTQYF. The CDR3 coding sequence is TGTGCCAGCAGCGACCGACAAGCTCACACAGATACGCAGTATTTT.

This chain uses TRBV10-3 with TRBJ1-1; D is ambiguous. This CDR3 has 16 amino acids. The V gene's germline CDR1 is ENHRY and CDR2 SYGVKD. The ends were cut back, 6 bases at V and 1 base at J, with 18 bases in the middle. The chain's CDR3 is CAISAIAGDGNTEAFF. DNA of the CDR3: TGTGCCATCAGCGCGATCGCCGGAGACGGGAACACTGAAGCTTTCTTT.

This chain links TRBV15 with TRBJ2-7, with unresolved D. The CDR3 runs 15 residues. Germline CDR1 LNHNV, CDR2 YYDKDF (reference sequence). V was pared by 4 bases and J by 4 bases, with 17 bases between. In DNA form, the CDR3 reads TGTGCCACCAGCACAAGTGTGTTCGGCGGTTACGAGCAGTACTTC. As protein: CATSTSVFGGYEQYF. The entire variable domain, with the rest obtained from reference TRBV15 and TRBJ2-7, is as follows: DAMVIQNPRYQVTQFGKPVTLSCSQTLNHNVMYWYQQKSSQAPKLLFHYYDKDFNNEADTPDNFQSRRPNTSFCFLDIRSPGLGDTAMYLCATSTSVFGGYEQYFGPGTRLTVT.

The V call is TRBV14, the J call TRBJ2-2, with D possibly being TRBD2 (6 bases). The V gene's germline CDR1 is SGHDN and CDR2 FVKESK. V lost 3 bases, J lost 6 bases, and 8 bases lay in between. This CDR3 comprises 13 residues. For the CDR3, the DNA is TGTGCCAGCAGCCAGGGGGGTCCCGGGGAGCTGTTTTTT. It specifies CASSQGGPGELFF. The variable domain in full, completed from reference TRBV14 and TRBJ2-2, reads EAGVTQFPSHSVIEKGQTVTLRCDPISGHDNLYWYRRVMGKEIKFLLHFVKESKQDESGMPNNRFLAERTGGTYSTLKVQPAELEDSGVYFCASSQGGPGELFFGEGSRLTVL.

The rearrangement uses TRBV6-5 and TRBJ2-1, with TRBD2 matching over 13 bases. After removal of 7 bases from V and 7 bases from J, the junction contained 13 bases not matched to a gene. The CDR3 is 17 amino acids. The V gene's germline CDR1 is MNHEY and CDR2 SVGAGI. CDR3 in amino acids: CASTSMGTSGVWNEQFF. As DNA, the CDR3 is TGTGCCAGCACTTCGATGGGGACTAGCGGGGTTTGGAATGAGCAGTTCTTC.

The chain is built from TRBV9 and TRBJ1-1; D possibly corresponds to TRBD1 (6 bases). Deletions cut 3 bases from V and 0 bases from J, with 12 bases between. This CDR3 contains 15 residues. Germline lookup yields CDR1 SGDLS and CDR2 YYNGEE. The CDR3 loop reads CASSGGNRVNTEAFF. In nucleotides, the CDR3 is TGTGCCAGCAGCGGAGGGAACAGGGTGAACACTGAAGCTTTCTTT.

The J gene is TRBJ2-7, the V gene TRBV19; 10 bases align to TRBD2. Trimming cost V 3 bases and J 5 bases; bases outside gene matches: 1. CDR1 LNHDA and CDR2 SQIVND come from the germline V gene (reference sequence). The CDR3 has 13 residues. CDR3 nucleotide sequence: TGTGCCAGTAGTATCCTAGCGGGAGACGAGCAGTACTTC. Its translation: CASSILAGDEQYF. The variable domain in full, with the rest retrieved from reference TRBV19 and TRBJ2-7, is DGGITQSPKYLFRKEGQNVTLSCEQNLNHDAMYWYRQDPGQGLRLIYYSQIVNDFQKGDIAEGYSVSREKKESFPLTVTSAQKNPTAFYLCASSILAGDEQYFGPGTRLTVT.

The rearrangement joins TRBV9 to TRBJ2-1, with D maybe TRBD2 (6 bases). CDR3 length: 16 residues. Between the trimmed V and J ends, which lost 3 bases and 3 bases, there was a span of 16 bases. The germline V gene encodes CDR1 SGDLS and CDR2 YYNGEE. The CDR3 sequence is CASSASGTPGYNEQFF. The CDR3 nucleotides read TGTGCCAGCAGCGCCTCCGGGACTCCGGGCTACAATGAGCAGTTCTTC.

The sample holds one count of this clonotype. The chain recombines TRBV19 with TRBJ1-1; D might be TRBD1 (5 bases). Trimming removed 7 bases from V and 4 bases from J, with 16 bases in between. Germline V CDR1 and CDR2: LNHDA, SQIVND (reference sequence). The CDR3 is made up of 14 amino acids. The CDR3 DNA follows: TGTGCCAGTACGCTTGGGGGGAGGACCACTGAAGCTTTCTTT. It encodes CASTLGGRTTEAFF.

CDR3 DNA sequence: TGTGCCTGGAGTTCCGACCGACGTACGAAACTGTTTTTT. Residues: CAWSSDRRTKLFF. The chain joins TRBV30 to TRBJ1-4, with D unresolved. This CDR3 region has 13 residues. Germline CDR1 reads GTSNPN; CDR2 reads SVGIG (reference sequence). With 2 bases removed from V and 11 bases from J, the gap between germline ends came to 15 bases.

This chain joins TRBV7-9 and TRBJ2-4; D is perhaps TRBD2 (6 bases). The CDR3 is made up of 13 amino acids. V lost 4 bases to trimming and J lost 5 bases, with 9 bases between them. Germline loops: CDR1 SEHNR, CDR2 FQNEAQ (reference sequence). This chain's CDR3 is CASSSGLQNIQYF. The CDR3 DNA reads TGTGCCAGCAGCTCGGGACTCCAAAACATTCAGTACTTC. Full variable domain (outside the CDR3, taken from reference TRBV7-9 and TRBJ2-4): DTGVSQNPRHKITKRGQNVTFRCDPISEHNRLYWYRQTLGQGPEFLTYFQNEAQLEKSRLLSDRFSAERPKGSFSTLEIQRTEQGDSAMYLCASSSGLQNIQYFGAGTRLSVL.

V is TRBV25-1 and J is TRBJ2-1, with D perhaps TRBD1 (5 bases). Germline V gives CDR1 MGHDK, CDR2 SYGVNS. The CDR3 extends over 15 amino acids. Trimming shortened V by 4 bases and J by 2 bases, and 12 bases separated the two germline ends. CDR3 sequence reads: CASSAQTETYNEQFF. CDR3 coding DNA: TGTGCCAGCAGTGCCCAGACAGAAACCTACAATGAGCAGTTCTTC.

V and J are TRBV7-8 and TRBJ2-2; 10 bases align to TRBD2. The CDR3 is 17 amino acids. The V and J ends lost 1 base and 6 bases, in that order; junction bases with no gene match: 8. Germline CDR1 is SGHVS and CDR2 is FQNEAQ. The DNA for the CDR3 is TGTGCCAGCAGCTTAGTTTTCCTAGCGGGAGATCCCGGGGAGCTGTTTTTT. Translating gives CASSLVFLAGDPGELFF.

This clonotype has just one count. This chain uses TRBV7-2 with TRBJ2-7, with D unresolved. This CDR3 has 15 amino acids. Trimming removed 2 bases from V and 0 bases from J, with 11 bases in between. The germline CDR1 and CDR2 sequences are SGHTA and FQGNSA. The CDR3 loop reads CASSLSTFPSYEQYF. The CDR3 DNA reads as TGTGCCAGCAGCTTAAGCACTTTCCCCTCCTACGAGCAGTACTTC. Combining the CDR3 with reference TRBV7-2 and TRBJ2-7 gives the whole variable domain GAGVSQSPSNKVTEKGKDVELRCDPISGHTALYWYRQSLGQGLEFLIYFQGNSAPDKSGLPSDRFSAERTGGSVSTLTIQRTQQEDSAVYLCASSLSTFPSYEQYFGPGTRLTVT.

This clonotype was picked up one time. The chain combines TRBV4-3 with TRBJ2-2; D not certain. V was shortened by 0 bases and J by 6 bases, with 8 bases between the two germline ends. CDR1 is LGHNA and CDR2 is YSLEER in the germline V gene. CDR3 size: 14 residues. The CDR3 DNA follows: TGCGCCAGCAGCCAAGATCAGGTTCCCGGGGAGCTGTTTTTT. Amino acid sequence: CASSQDQVPGELFF.

J is TRBJ2-1 and V is TRBV10-3; 7 positions match TRBD2. From germline, CDR1 is ENHRY and CDR2 SYGVKD. V lost 0 bases, J lost 7 bases, and 9 bases stayed unmatched. CDR3 size: 16 residues. This chain's CDR3 is CAISESLAELFNEQFF. CDR3 bases: TGTGCCATCAGTGAGTCGCTAGCGGAACTCTTTAATGAGCAGTTCTTC.

This chain uses TRBV28 with TRBJ2-3; TRBD1 agrees at 8 bases. Germline loops: CDR1 MDHEN, CDR2 SYDVKM. The CDR3 spans 14 residues. V was clipped by 6 bases and J by 3 bases; unmatched bases: 5. In DNA form, the CDR3 reads TGTGCCAGCAGATTCGACAGGGGAACAGATACGCAGTATTTT. Translated, it gives CASRFDRGTDTQYF. Based on the CDR3 plus reference TRBV28 and TRBJ2-3, the full variable domain is DVKVTQSSRYLVKRTGEKVFLECVQDMDHENMFWYRQDPGLGLRLIYFSYDVKMKEKGDIPEGYSVSREKKERFSLILESASTNQTSMYLCASRFDRGTDTQYFGPGTRLTVL.

The V and J genes are TRBV12-3 or TRBV12-4 and TRBJ2-5; 12 bases map to TRBD2. CDR3 length equals 17 residues. V dropped 5 bases and J dropped 5; count of bases not matched to a gene: 12. The CDR3 loop is CASSQSTSGSPRETQYF. DNA of the CDR3: TGTGCCAGCAGTCAGTCGACTAGCGGGAGTCCGAGGGAGACCCAGTACTTC.

The CDR3 DNA is TGTGCCAGTAGTATAACTGGACTAGCAGTCACAGATACGCAGTATTTT. This translates into CASSITGLAVTDTQYF. The chain combines TRBV19 with TRBJ2-3, with 8 bases identical to TRBD2. The CDR3 is made up of 16 amino acids. The ends lost 2 bases at V and 2 bases at J; junction bases unmatched: 6. In germline, CDR1 is LNHDA, CDR2 SQIVND (reference sequence).